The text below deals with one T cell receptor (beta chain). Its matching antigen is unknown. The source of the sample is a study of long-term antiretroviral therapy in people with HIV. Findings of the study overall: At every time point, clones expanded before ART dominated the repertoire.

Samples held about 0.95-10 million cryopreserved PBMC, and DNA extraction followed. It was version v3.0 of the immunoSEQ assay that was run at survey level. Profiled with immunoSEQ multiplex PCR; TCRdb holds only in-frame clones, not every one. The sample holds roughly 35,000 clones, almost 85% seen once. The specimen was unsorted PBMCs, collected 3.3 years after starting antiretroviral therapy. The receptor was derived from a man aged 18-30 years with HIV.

Here the CDR3 reads CASTNQGFVVYEQYF. The CDR3 DNA follows: TGTGCCAGCACTAATCAGGGGTTTGTCGTATACGAGCAGTACTTC. The genes are TRBV5-6 and TRBJ2-7; D may be TRBD1 (6 bases). V shed 6 bases and J shed 4 bases, with 20 bases lying between them. CDR1 SGHDT and CDR2 YYEEEE come from the germline V gene. There are 15 residues in the CDR3.